The sequence of this T cell receptor beta chain was determined in a study of shared clonotypes between healthy human individuals. Original data processing: ImmunoSEQ sequences covered only the junction and lacked quality scores; filtering therefore differed. The table came from immunoSEQ multiplex PCR; TCRdb's copy has only in-frame clones and leaves some out. Clonal size and the V and J genes are those of that table, whereas D and trimming came from the DNA. The repertoire holds just over 2,000,000 clones, with over 85% as singletons. A CD45RA+ naive subset and a CD45RA-negative memory subset were split from CD4+ cells. V lost 2 bases and J 3 bases, leaving 11 bases between the germline ends. Looked up from germline, CDR1 is SGHRS and CDR2 is YFSETQ. There are 15 residues in the CDR3.

The specimen was naive CD4+ T cells sorted from blood. Specified subset: CD45RA+ positively selected. The TCR sequence derives from a man in his late teens or twenties in good health. V usage is TRBV5-1 and J usage is TRBJ2-2; possibly TRBD2 for D (6 bases). In DNA form, the CDR3 reads TGCGCCAGCAGCTTTGAAGGGGACTACACCGGGGAGCTGTTTTTT. The encoded protein is CASSFEGDYTGELFF.